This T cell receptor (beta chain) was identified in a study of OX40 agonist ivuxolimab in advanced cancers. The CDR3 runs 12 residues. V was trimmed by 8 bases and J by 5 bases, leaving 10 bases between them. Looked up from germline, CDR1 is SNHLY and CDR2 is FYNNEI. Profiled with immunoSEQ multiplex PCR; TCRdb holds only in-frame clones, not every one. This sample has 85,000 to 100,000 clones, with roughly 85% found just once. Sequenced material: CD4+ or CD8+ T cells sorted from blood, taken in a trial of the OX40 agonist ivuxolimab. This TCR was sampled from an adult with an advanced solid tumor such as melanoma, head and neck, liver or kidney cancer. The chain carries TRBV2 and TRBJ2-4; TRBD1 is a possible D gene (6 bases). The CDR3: CASGGQENIQYF. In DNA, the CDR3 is TGTGCCAGCGGGGGACAAGAAAACATTCAGTACTTC.